Below, 7 T cell receptor beta chains from the same sample are listed, as sequenced in a study of CD8+ T cells in alopecia areata. The treatment was: oral pan-JAK inhibitor, 5-10 mg twice daily. The authors extracted RNA and reverse transcribed it into cDNA as the sequencing template. Data came from immunoSEQ multiplex PCR; TCRdb stores just in-frame clones and leaves some out. The repertoire includes hundreds of thousands of clones, around two fifths of them detected once, and 0.48% sits in the top ten. Sequenced here: CD4+ T cells sorted from blood, sampled at week 34, from a patient treated with tofacitinib. All receptors derive from a human donor with alopecia areata.

The chain is built from TRBV19 and TRBJ2-2; the D gene is possibly TRBD1 (6 bases). The germline V and J ends were trimmed by 4 bases and 4 bases, with 13 bases remaining between them. Looked up from germline, CDR1 is LNHDA and CDR2 is SQIVND (reference sequence). The CDR3 contains 15 residues. CDR3 sequence: CASSKDRRGTGELFF. The CDR3 bases are TGTGCCAGTAGTAAGGACAGAAGGGGCACCGGGGAGCTGTTTTTT. The variable domain in full, completed from reference TRBV19 and TRBJ2-2, reads DGGITQSPKYLFRKEGQNVTLSCEQNLNHDAMYWYRQDPGQGLRLIYYSQIVNDFQKGDIAEGYSVSREKKESFPLTVTSAQKNPTAFYLCASSKDRRGTGELFFGEGSRLTVL.

V is TRBV5-1 and J is TRBJ2-6, with D possibly matching TRBD1 (5 bases). With 2 bases removed from V and 0 bases from J, the gap between germline ends came to 9 bases. This CDR3 contains 16 residues. Germline CDR1 reads SGHRS; CDR2 reads YFSETQ. The CDR3 coding sequence is TGCGCCAGCAGCTTCCTACAGGTCTCTGGGGCCAACGTCCTGACTTTC. Protein: CASSFLQVSGANVLTF.

This clone was seen a handful of times. V and J are TRBV4-1 and TRBJ2-3; D remains unclear. The CDR3 extends over 10 amino acids. Germline V gives CDR1 MGHRA, CDR2 YSYEKL. V lost 11 bases, J lost 4 bases, and 7 bases lay in between. DNA for the CDR3: TGCGCCTTTCCCTCAGATACGCAGTATTTT. Protein sequence: CAFPSDTQYF.

The chain employs TRBV6-5 and TRBJ2-2; TRBD1 is a possible D gene (6 bases). V was cut by 7 bases and J by 2 bases, with 14 bases left in between. CDR1 is MNHEY, CDR2 SVGAGI, per germline. The CDR3 totals 15 residues. In nucleotides, the CDR3 is TGTGCCAGCACCGCCGGGACACTTAACACCGGGGAGCTGTTTTTT. It codes for CASTAGTLNTGELFF.

This clone appeared many times. One end of the junction varies from germline; a read error may be responsible. The gene calls are TRBV2 and TRBJ2-5; a weak D match, TRBD2 (5 bases). The CDR3 is 15 residues long. Germline CDR1 and CDR2: SNHLY and FYNNEI. CDR3 coding DNA: TGTGCCAGCACTGAAAGGGAGTTCACACAAGAGACCCAGTACTTC. Its translation: CASTEREFTQETQYF.

Only a few counts were recorded for this clone. This chain joins TRBV6-1 and TRBJ1-2; D might be TRBD1 (6 bases). This CDR3 is 15 amino acids long. Germline V gene lookup returns CDR1 MNHNS and CDR2 SASEGT. V lost 8 bases, J lost 4 bases, and 20 bases lay in between. The CDR3 region is CASGNGRGMGYGYTF. DNA of the CDR3: TGTGCCAGCGGGAATGGCAGGGGAATGGGCTATGGCTACACCTTC.

This clone was detected a few times. The V and J genes are TRBV7-9 and TRBJ1-2; D call uncertain. CDR3 length equals 12 residues. V dropped 1 base and J dropped 8 bases, with 8 bases sitting between them. Per germline, CDR1 SEHNR and CDR2 FQNEAQ (reference sequence). CDR3 nucleotide sequence: TGTGCCAGCAGCTTAGTAAGGGAAGGCTACACCTTC. Amino acid sequence: CASSLVREGYTF. Full variable domain (missing parts from reference TRBV7-9 and TRBJ1-2): DTGVSQNPRHKITKRGQNVTFRCDPISEHNRLYWYRQTLGQGPEFLTYFQNEAQLEKSRLLSDRFSAERPKGSFSTLEIQRTEQGDSAMYLCASSLVREGYTFGSGTRLTVV.